This T cell receptor beta chain originates from a study of cytomegalovirus exposure and HLA in healthy donors. Whole-study findings and limits: In a later analysis, compared with equally common non-associated chains, HLA-associated beta chains were more expanded. A list of roughly 160 TCR beta chains associated with cytomegalovirus was given. Follow-up analysis later connected one missense variant in DCLRE1C with trimming of TCR beta V- and J-genes. Later findings reportedly placed an Asian-associated ancestry cluster below the approximately 620-donor mean for N-insertions.

Deletions cut 0 bases from V and 0 bases from J, with 9 bases between. This CDR3 is 16 amino acids long. Germline V lookup: CDR1 SGHTA, CDR2 FQGNSA. The PCR used 60 Vbeta and 13 Jbeta primers. The protocol was immunoSEQ multiplex PCR, while the TCRdb copy is restricted to in-frame clones and leaves out a portion. Of 100,000 to 150,000 clones in the sample, 60% to 80% were seen once. Remarks on this clone: Its antigen is unknown.

This TCR was sampled from a female donor in good health and CMV-seronegative. The chain combines TRBV7-2 with TRBJ1-3; unclear D gene. Sequenced: PBMCs. The CDR3: CASSLATYSSGNTIYF. CDR3 nucleotide sequence: TGTGCCAGCAGCTTAGCCACCTACTCCTCTGGAAACACCATATATTTT.